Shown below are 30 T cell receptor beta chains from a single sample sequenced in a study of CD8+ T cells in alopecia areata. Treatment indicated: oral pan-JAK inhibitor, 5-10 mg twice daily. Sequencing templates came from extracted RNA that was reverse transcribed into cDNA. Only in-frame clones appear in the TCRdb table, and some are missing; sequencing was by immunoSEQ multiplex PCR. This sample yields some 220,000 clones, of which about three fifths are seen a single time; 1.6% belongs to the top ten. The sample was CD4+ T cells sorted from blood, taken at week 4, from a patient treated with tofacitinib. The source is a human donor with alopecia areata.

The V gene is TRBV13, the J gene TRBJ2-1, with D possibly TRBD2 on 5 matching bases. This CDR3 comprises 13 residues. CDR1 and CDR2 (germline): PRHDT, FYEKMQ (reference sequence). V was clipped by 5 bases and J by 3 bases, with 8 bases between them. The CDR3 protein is CASSLRDYNEQFF. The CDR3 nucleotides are TGTGCCAGCAGCCTCCGGGACTACAATGAGCAGTTCTTC.

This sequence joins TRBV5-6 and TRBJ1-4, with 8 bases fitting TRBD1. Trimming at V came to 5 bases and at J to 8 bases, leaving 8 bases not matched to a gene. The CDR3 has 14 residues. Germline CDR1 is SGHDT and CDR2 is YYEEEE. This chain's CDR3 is CASRKTGAEEKLFF. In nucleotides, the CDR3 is TGTGCCAGCAGGAAGACAGGGGCGGAGGAAAAACTGTTTTTT.

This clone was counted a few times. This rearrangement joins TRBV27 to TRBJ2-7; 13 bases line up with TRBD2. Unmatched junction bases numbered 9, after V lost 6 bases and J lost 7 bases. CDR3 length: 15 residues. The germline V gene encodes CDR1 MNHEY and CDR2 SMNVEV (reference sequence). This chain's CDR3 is CASSPTSGGAREQYF. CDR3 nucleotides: TGTGCCAGCAGCCCCACTAGCGGGGGGGCTCGTGAGCAGTACTTC.

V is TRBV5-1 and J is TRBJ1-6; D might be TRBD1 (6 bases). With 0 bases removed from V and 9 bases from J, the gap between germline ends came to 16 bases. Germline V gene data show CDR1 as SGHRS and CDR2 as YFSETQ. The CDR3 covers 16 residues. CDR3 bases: TGCGCCAGCAGCTTGGGGGTAACAGGGATGGGTTCACCCCTCCACTTT. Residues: CASSLGVTGMGSPLHF.

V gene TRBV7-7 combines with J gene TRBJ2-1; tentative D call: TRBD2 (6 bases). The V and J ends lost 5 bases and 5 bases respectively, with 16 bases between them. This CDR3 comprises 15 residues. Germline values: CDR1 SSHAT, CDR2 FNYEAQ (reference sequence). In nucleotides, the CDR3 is TGTGCCAGCAGCCCTTCAGCTAGCGTAAACAATGAGCAGTTCTTC. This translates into CASSPSASVNNEQFF.

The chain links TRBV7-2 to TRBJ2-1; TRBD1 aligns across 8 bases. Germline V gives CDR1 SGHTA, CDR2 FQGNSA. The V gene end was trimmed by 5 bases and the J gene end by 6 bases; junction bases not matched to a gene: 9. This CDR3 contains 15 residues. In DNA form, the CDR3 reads TGTGCCAGCAGCAGGAGACAGGGGAAGGGCAATGAGCAGTTCTTC. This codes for CASSRRQGKGNEQFF.

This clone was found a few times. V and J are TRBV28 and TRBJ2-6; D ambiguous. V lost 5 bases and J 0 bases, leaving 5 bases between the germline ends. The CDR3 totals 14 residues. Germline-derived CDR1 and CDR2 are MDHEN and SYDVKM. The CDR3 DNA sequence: TGTGCCAGCAGTCCACACTCTGGGGCCAACGTCCTGACTTTC. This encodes CASSPHSGANVLTF. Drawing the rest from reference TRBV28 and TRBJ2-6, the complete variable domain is DVKVTQSSRYLVKRTGEKVFLECVQDMDHENMFWYRQDPGLGLRLIYFSYDVKMKEKGDIPEGYSVSREKKERFSLILESASTNQTSMYLCASSPHSGANVLTFGAGSRLTVL.

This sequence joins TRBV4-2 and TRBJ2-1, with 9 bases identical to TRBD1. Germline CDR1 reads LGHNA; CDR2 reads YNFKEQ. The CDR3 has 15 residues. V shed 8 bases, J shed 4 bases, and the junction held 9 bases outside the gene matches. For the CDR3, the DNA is TGTGCCAGCGGGCCCGGGGACAGGGATTACAATGAGCAGTTCTTC. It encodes CASGPGDRDYNEQFF.

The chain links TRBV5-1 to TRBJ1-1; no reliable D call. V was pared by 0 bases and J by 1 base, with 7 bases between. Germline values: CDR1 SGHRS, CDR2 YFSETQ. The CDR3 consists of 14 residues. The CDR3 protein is CASSLAGQNTEAFF. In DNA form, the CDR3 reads TGCGCCAGCAGCTTGGCCGGGCAGAACACTGAAGCTTTCTTT.

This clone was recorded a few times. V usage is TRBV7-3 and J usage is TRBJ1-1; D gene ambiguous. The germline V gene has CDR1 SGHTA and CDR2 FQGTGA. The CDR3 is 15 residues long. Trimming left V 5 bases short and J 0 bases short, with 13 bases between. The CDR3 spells CASSPAGSMNTEAFF. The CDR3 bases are TGTGCCAGCAGCCCGGCCGGTAGCATGAACACTGAAGCTTTCTTT.

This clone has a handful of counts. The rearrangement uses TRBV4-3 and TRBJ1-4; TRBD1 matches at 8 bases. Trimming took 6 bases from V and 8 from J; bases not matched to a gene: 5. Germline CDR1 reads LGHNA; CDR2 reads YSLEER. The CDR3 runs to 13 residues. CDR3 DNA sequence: TGCGCCAGCAGTGGACAGGGAAACGAAAAACTGTTTTTT. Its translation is CASSGQGNEKLFF.

CDR3 bases: TGCGCCAGCAGCTCGGGACAATCCGCCGGGGAGCTGTTTTTT. The encoded protein is CASSSGQSAGELFF. The chain is built from TRBV5-1 and TRBJ2-2, with D maybe TRBD1 (6 bases). V dropped 3 bases and J dropped 6 bases, with 12 bases sitting between them. The CDR3 is 14 residues long. Per germline, CDR1 SGHRS and CDR2 YFSETQ.

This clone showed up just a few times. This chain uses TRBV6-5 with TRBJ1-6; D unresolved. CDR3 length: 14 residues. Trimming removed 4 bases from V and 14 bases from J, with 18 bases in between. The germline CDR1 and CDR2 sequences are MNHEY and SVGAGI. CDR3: CASSSQGRLTTLHF. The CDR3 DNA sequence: TGTGCCAGCAGTTCCCAAGGGCGGCTGACAACCCTCCACTTT.

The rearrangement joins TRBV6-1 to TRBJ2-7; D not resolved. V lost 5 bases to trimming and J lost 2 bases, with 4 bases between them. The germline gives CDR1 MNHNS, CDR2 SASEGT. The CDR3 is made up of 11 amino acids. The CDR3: CASSPAYEQYF. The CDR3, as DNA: TGTGCCAGCAGTCCGGCCTACGAGCAGTACTTC.

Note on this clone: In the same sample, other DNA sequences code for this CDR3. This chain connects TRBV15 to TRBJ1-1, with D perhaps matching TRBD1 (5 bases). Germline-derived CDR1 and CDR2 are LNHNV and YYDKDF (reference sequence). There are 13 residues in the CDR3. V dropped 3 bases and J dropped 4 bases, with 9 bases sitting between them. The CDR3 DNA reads TGTGCCACCAGCAGGGATAGGGGCACTGAAGCTTTCTTT. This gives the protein CATSRDRGTEAFF.

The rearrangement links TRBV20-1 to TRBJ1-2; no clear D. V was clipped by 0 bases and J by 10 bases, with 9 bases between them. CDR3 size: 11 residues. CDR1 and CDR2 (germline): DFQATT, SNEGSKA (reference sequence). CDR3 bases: TGCAGTGCTAGAGATAGAGGGCCCTACACCTTC. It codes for CSARDRGPYTF.

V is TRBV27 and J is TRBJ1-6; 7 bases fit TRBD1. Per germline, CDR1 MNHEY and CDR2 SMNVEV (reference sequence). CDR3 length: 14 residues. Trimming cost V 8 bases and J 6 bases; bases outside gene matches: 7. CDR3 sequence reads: CASVRQGGNSPLHF. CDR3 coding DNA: TGTGCCAGCGTTAGACAGGGAGGTAATTCACCCCTCCACTTT.

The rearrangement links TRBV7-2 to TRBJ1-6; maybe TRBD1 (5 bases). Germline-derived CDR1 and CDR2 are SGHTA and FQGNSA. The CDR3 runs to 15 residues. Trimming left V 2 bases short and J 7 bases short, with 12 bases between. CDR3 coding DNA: TGTGCCAGCAGCTTATCCGGGACTGAAAATTCACCCCTCCACTTT. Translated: CASSLSGTENSPLHF.

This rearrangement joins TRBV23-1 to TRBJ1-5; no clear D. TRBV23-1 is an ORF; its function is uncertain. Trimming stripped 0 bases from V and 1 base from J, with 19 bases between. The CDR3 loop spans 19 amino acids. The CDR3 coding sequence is TGCGCCAGCAGTCAATCTAAAAGCCGGTGGGTGGAAAGCAATCAGCCCCAGCATTTT. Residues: CASSQSKSRWVESNQPQHF.

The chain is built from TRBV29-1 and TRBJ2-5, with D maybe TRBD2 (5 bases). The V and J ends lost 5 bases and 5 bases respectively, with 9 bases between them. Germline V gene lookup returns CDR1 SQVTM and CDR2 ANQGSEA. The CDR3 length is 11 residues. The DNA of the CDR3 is TGCAGCGTTTCGGGGTTTGAGACCCAGTACTTC. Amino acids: CSVSGFETQYF.

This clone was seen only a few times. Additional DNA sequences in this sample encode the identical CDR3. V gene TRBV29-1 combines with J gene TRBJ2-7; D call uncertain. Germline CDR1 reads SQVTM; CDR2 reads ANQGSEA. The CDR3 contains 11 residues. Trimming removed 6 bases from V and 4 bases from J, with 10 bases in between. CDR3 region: CSVGAAYEQYF. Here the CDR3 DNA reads TGCAGCGTAGGTGCAGCGTACGAGCAGTACTTC.

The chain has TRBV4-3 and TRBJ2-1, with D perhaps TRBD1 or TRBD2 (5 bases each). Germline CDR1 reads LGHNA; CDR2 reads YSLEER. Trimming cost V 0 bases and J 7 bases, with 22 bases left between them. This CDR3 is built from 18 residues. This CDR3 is CASSQEARGRAGENEQFF. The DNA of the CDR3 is TGCGCCAGCAGCCAAGAAGCACGGGGCAGGGCCGGGGAAAATGAGCAGTTCTTC.

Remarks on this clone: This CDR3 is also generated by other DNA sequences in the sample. The CDR3 DNA follows: TGTGCCAGCAGCTTAGTTGCGGGCCCCTACAATGAGCAGTTCTTC. Translated: CASSLVAGPYNEQFF. This rearrangement joins TRBV7-2 to TRBJ2-1; TRBD2 might be the D (5 bases). The CDR3 has 15 residues. V gave up 1 base and J gave up 2 bases, with 9 bases separating them. The germline gives CDR1 SGHTA, CDR2 FQGNSA.

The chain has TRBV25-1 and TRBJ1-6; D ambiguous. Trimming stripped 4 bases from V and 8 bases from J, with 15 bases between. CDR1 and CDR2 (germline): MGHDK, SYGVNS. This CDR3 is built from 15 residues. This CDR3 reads CASSGLGIGDSPLHF. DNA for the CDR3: TGTGCCAGCAGTGGTTTGGGGATCGGGGATTCACCCCTCCACTTT.

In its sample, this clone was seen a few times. CDR3 amino acids: CSVVVVNYGYTF. The CDR3 DNA is TGCAGCGTTGTGGTGGTTAACTATGGCTACACCTTC. V gene TRBV29-1 combines with J gene TRBJ1-2; D is unclear. Germline V lookup: CDR1 SQVTM, CDR2 ANQGSEA. CDR3 length: 12 amino acids. Deletions cut 4 bases from V and 1 base from J, with 7 bases between.

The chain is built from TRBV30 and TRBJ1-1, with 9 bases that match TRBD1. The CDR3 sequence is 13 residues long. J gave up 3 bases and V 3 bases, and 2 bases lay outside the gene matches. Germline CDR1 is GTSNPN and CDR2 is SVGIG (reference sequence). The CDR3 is CAWSRQGDTEAFF. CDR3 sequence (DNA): TGTGCCTGGAGCCGACAGGGGGACACTGAAGCTTTCTTT.

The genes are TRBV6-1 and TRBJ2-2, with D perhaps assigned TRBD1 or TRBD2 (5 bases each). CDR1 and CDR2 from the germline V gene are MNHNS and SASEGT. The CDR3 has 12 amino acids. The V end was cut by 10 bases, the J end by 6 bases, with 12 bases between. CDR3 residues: CATRDAPGELFF. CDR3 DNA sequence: TGTGCCACCCGGGACGCCCCCGGGGAGCTGTTTTTT.

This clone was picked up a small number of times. The DNA of the CDR3 is TGTGCCATCACTACCGGGACAGAGGCTACTGGCTACACCTTC. Residues: CAITTGTEATGYTF. The rearrangement joins TRBV10-3 to TRBJ1-2, with 7 bases that match TRBD1. V lost 7 bases, J lost 7 bases, and 12 bases stayed unmatched. This CDR3 region has 14 residues. Per germline, CDR1 ENHRY and CDR2 SYGVKD.

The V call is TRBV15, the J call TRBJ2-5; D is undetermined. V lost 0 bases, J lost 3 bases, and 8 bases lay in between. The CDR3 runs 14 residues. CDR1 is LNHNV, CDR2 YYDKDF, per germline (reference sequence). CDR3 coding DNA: TGTGCCACCAGCAGAGATCGGCCAGAAGAGACCCAGTACTTC. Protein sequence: CATSRDRPEETQYF.

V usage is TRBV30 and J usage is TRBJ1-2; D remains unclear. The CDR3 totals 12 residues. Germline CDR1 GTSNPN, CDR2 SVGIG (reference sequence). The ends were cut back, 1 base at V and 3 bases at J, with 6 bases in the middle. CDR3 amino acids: CAWSDVDYGYTF. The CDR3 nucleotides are TGTGCCTGGAGTGATGTAGACTATGGCTACACCTTC.